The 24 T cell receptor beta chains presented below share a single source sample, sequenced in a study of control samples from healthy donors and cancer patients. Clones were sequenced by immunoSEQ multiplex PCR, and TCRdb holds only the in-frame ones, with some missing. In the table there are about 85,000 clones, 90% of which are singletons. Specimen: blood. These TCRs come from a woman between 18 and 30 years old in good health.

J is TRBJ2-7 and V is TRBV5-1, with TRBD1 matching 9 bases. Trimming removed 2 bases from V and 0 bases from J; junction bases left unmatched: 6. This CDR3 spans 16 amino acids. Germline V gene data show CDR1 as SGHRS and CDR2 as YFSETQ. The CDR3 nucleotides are TGCGCCAGCAGCTTCGCCGGGACAGGGAGCTCCTACGAGCAGTACTTC. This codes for CASSFAGTGSSYEQYF. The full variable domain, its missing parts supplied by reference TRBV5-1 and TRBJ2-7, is KAGVTQTPRYLIKTRGQQVTLSCSPISGHRSVSWYQQTPGQGLQFLFEYFSETQRNKGNFPGRFSGRQFSNSRSEMNVSTLELGDSALYLCASSFAGTGSSYEQYFGPGTRLTVT.

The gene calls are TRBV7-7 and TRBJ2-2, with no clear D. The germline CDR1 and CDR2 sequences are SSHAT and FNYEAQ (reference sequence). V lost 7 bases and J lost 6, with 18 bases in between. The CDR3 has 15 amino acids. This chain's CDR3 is CASTPSRTRPGELFF. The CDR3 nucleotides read TGTGCCAGCACCCCCTCCCGGACCCGCCCCGGGGAGCTGTTTTTT.

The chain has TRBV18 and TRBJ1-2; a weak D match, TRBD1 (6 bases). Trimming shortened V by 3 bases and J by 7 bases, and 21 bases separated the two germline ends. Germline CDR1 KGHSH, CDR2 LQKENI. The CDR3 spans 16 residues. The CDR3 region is CASSPGGPGTASGYTF. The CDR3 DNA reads TGTGCCAGCTCACCCGGGGGGCCCGGAACGGCCTCTGGCTACACCTTC.

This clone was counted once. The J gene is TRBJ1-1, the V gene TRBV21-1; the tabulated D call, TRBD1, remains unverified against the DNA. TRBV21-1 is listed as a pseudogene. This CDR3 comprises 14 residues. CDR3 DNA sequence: TGTGCCAGCAGCAAAGAACAGTCGCACACTGAAGCTTTCTTT. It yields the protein CASSKEQSHTEAFF.

CDR3 nucleotide sequence: TGTGCCAGCAGCGTCACAGATACGCAGTATTTT. Translating it yields CASSVTDTQYF. This chain uses TRBV7-9 with TRBJ2-3; D ambiguous. The CDR3 extends over 11 amino acids. Germline CDR1 and CDR2: SEHNR and FQNEAQ (reference sequence). Trimming removed 5 bases from V and 2 bases from J, with 2 bases in between.

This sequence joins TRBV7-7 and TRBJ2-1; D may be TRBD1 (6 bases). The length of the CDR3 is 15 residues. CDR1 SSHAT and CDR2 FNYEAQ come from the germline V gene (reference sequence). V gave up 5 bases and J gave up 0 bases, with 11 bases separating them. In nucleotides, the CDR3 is TGTGCCAGCAGCAAACAGGGAACCTCCTACAATGAGCAGTTCTTC. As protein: CASSKQGTSYNEQFF.

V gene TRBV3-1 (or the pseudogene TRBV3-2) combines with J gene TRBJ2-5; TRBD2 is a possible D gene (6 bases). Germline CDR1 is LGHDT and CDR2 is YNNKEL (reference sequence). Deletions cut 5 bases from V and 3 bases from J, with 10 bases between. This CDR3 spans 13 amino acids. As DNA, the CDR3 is TGTGCCAGCAGCTGGGACTCCGAAGAGACCCAGTACTTC. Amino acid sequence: CASSWDSEETQYF.

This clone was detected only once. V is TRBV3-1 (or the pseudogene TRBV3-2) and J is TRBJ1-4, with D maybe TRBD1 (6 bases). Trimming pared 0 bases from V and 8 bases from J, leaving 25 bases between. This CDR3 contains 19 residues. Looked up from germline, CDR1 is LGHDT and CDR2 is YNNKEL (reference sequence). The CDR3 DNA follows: TGTGCCAGCAGCCAAGAGAGTCTAAGGACAGAACCCTTCGGAGAAAAACTGTTTTTT. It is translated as CASSQESLRTEPFGEKLFF.

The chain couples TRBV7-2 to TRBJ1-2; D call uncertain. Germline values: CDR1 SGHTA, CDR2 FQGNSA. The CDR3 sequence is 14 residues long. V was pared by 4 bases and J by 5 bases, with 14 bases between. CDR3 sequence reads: CASSSLDAGYGYTF. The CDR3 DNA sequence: TGTGCCAGCAGCTCCCTCGACGCTGGGTATGGCTACACCTTC.

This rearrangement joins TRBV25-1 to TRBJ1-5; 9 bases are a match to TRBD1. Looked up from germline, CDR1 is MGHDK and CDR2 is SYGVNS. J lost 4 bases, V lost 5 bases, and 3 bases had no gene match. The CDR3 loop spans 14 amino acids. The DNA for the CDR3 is TGTGCCAGCAGTAGGACAGGGGAAAATCAGCCCCAGCATTTT. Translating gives CASSRTGENQPQHF.

CDR3: CARPRQPFEAFF. The CDR3 DNA is TGTGCCAGACCGCGACAGCCCTTTGAAGCTTTCTTT. The chain links TRBV12-3 or TRBV12-4 to TRBJ1-1; TRBD1 might be the D (5 bases). This CDR3 region has 12 residues. Trimming stripped 9 bases from V and 7 bases from J, with 15 bases between.

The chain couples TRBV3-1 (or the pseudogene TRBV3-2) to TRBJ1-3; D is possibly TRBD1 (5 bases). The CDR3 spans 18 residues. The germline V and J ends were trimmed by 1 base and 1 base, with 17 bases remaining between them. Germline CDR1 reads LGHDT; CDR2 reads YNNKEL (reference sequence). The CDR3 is CASSQGLSGLGSGNTIYF. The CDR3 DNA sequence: TGTGCCAGCAGCCAAGGGCTTTCAGGGTTGGGTTCTGGAAACACCATATATTTT.

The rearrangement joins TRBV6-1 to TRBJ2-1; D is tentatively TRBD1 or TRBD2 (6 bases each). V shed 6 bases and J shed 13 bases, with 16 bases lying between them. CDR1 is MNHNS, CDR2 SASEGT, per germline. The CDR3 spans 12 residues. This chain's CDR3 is CASSTQGGRQFF. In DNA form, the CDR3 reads TGTGCCAGCAGCACACAGGGAGGCCGCCAGTTCTTC.

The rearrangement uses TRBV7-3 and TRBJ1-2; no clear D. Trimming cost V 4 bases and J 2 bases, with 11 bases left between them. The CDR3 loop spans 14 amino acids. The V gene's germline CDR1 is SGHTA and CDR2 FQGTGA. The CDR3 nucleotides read TGTGCCAGCAGCTCATCGACGGCGAACTATGGCTACACCTTC. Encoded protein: CASSSSTANYGYTF.

The CDR3 DNA reads as TGTGCCAGCAGCTTGGGGGTGAGCCCCTACTATGGCTACACCTTC. Translated, it gives CASSLGVSPYYGYTF. This sequence joins TRBV5-6 and TRBJ1-2; D remains ambiguous. From germline, CDR1 is SGHDT and CDR2 YYEEEE. The CDR3 totals 15 residues. V was trimmed by 0 bases and J by 3 bases, leaving 12 bases between them.

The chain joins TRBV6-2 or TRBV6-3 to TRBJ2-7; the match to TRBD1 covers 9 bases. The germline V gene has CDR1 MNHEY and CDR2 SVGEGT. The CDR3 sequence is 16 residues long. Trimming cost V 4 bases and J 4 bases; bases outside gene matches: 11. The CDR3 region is CASSSPGTGLRYEQYF. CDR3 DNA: TGTGCCAGCAGTTCTCCCGGGACAGGGTTGAGATACGAGCAGTACTTC.

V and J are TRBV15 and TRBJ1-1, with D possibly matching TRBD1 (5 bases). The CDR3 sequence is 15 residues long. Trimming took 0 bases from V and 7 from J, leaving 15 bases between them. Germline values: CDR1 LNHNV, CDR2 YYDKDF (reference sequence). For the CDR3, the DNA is TGTGCCACCAGCAGAGAAAGGCCAGGGTACGGTGAAGCTTTCTTT. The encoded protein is CATSRERPGYGEAFF.

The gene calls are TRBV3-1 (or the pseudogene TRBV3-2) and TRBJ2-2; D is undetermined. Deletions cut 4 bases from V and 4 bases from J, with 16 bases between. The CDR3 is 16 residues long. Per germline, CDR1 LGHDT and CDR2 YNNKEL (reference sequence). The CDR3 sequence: CASSPPGSLGTGELFF. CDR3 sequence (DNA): TGTGCCAGCAGCCCCCCAGGTAGCCTGGGCACCGGGGAGCTGTTTTTT.

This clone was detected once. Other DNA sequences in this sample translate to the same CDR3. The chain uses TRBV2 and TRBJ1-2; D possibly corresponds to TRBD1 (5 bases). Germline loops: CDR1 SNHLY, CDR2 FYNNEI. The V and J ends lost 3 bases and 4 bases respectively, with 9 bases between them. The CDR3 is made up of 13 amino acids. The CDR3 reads CASSEGQSYGYTF. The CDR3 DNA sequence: TGTGCCAGCAGTGAGGGGCAGTCCTATGGCTACACCTTC.

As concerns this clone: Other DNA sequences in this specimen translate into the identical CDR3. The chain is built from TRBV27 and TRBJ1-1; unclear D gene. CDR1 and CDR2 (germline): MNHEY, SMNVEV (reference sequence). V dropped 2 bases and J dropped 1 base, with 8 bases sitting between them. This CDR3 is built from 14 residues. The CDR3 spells CASSLVGRNTEAFF. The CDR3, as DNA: TGTGCCAGCAGTTTAGTCGGCAGGAACACTGAAGCTTTCTTT.

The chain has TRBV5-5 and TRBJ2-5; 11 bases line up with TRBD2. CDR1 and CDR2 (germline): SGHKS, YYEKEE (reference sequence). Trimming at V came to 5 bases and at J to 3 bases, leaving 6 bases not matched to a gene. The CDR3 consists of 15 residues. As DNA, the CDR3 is TGTGCCAGCAGTTTTAGCGGGGGGGCCGAAGAGACCCAGTACTTC. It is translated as CASSFSGGAEETQYF.

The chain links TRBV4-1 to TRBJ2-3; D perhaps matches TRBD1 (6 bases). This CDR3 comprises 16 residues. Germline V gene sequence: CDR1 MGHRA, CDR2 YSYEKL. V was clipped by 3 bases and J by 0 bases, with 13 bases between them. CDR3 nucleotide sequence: TGCGCCAGCAGCCAGTGGGATACAGGGAGCACAGATACGCAGTATTTT. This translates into CASSQWDTGSTDTQYF.

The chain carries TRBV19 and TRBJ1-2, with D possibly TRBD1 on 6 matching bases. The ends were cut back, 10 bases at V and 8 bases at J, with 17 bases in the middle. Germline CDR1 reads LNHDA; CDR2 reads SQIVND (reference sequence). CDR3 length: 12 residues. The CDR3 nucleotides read TGTGCCACCACGATTCCGGGGGCCGGCTACACCTTC. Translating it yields CATTIPGAGYTF.

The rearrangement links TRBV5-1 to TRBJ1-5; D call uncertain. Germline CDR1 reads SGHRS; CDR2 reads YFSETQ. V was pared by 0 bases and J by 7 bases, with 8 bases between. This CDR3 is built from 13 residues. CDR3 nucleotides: TGCGCCAGCAGCTTGGAATCGGAACAGCCCCAGCATTTT. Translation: CASSLESEQPQHF.